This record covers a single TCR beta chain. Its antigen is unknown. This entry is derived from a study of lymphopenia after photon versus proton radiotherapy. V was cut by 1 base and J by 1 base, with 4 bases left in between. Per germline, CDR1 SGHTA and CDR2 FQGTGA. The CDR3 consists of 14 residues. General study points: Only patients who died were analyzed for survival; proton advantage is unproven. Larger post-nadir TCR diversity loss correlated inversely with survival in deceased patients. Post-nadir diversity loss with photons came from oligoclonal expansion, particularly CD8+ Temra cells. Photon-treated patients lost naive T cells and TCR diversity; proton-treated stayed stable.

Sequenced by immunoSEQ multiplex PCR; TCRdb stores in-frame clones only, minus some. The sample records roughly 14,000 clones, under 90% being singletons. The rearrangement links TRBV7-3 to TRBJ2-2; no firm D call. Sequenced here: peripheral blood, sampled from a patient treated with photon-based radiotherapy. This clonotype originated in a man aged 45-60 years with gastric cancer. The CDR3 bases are TGTGCCAGCAGCTTAAAAGGGAACACCGGGGAGCTGTTTTTT. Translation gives CASSLKGNTGELFF.